This T cell receptor (beta chain) was captured by sequencing in a study of response to subunit inactivated influenza vaccine (dated by TCRdb to 2016 to 2019). Study-level background: Deep quantitative profiling of the T cell receptor repertoire was used in the study to follow responses to a trivalent subunit inactivated influenza vaccine.

This clonotype was detected a few times. Its antigen is unknown. Qualities for individual bases were not recorded, and no much larger clone is one base off. The library was obtained by RT-PCR. Sequenced using an Illumina HiSeq 2500. TCRdb reprocessing: public reads trimmed at Q25 with fastp, clones called with MiXCR, in-frame beta chains kept. Here each entry gathers all rows of one CDR3 protein and keeps the most common genes and DNA. The table for this sample lists about 570,000 distinct CDR3 sequences; over 9% of them were counted only once. The leading ten clones occupy 9.5% to 11% of the sample. What the authors observed across the whole study: The authors suggested that each seasonal influenza vaccination may recruit only a limited number of new T cells.

This sample was also put to use in a study of T cells expressing NK-cell markers. Drawing on the second study: TCR beta cDNA libraries were made by 5'RACE template switching that added a universal primer site and unique molecular identifiers. In sorted CD3+CD56+NKG2C+, CD3+CD56+NKG2C- and CD3+CD56-NKG2C+ T-cell subsets from 7 or 8 donors, TCR beta-chain repertoires were profiled. Among the eight sequenced donors, seven were HCMV-seropositive and one was HCMV-seronegative. To restrict sorting to alphabetaTCR-expressing T cells, an anti-gammadeltaTCR antibody was added in several experiments. In more than 5 donors, the dominant CD3+CD56+NKG2C+ clonotypes were found to rank among the top 10 CD8+ clonotypes and to make up roughly 1.0-7.5% of CD8+ T cells. Those dominant clonotypes were again the most abundant among CD3+CD56-NKG2C+ cells in several donors, at about 25-65%. It remained unclear whether the expanded NKG2C-expressing T cell clones were specific for HCMV antigens. Randomly selected healthy volunteers, three men and five women, were used as the eight sequenced donors. To determine HCMV serostatus, a commercial ELISA kit was used to detect HCMV-specific IgG in serum. Ficoll density gradient centrifugation was used to isolate peripheral blood mononuclear cells from blood. For 5 or 6 donors, unsorted PBMC were also used to sequence bulk peripheral blood T-cell repertoires. Priming for cDNA synthesis came from the TCR beta constant segment, and two successive PCR amplification steps followed. The libraries were sequenced on Illumina HiSeq 2000/2500, MiSeq or NextSeq, producing 2 x 150 bp reads. MIGEC handled demultiplexing of the reads and grouping by UMI, while MiTCR was used to assemble and quantify clonotypes. To exclude erroneous sequences, any TCR cDNA sequence not supported by at least two reads was discarded. The tcR package was used for downstream repertoire analysis, and clonotypes were matched across fractions by CDR3 nucleotide sequence plus V segment. VDJmatch was used to annotate antigen specificity against VDJdb, with one amino acid substitution allowed in CDR3.

This material consisted of PBMCs from blood, taken on the day of vaccination. This receptor was taken from a middle-aged man who received an inactivated influenza vaccine. Donor details come from another sample of the same person, matched by shared clones.

The nucleotides are TGTGCCAGCAGCCCATACCGGGACAGGGCTGGCAATCAGCCCCAGCATTTT. Its translation reads: CASSPYRDRAGNQPQHF. This receptor chain uses TRBV4-2 and TRBJ1-5; TRBD1 fits 9 bases in the junction. From its cysteine to its phenylalanine, the CDR3 spans 17 amino acids. Left in the record is the CDR3 DNA by itself, 51 bases read in frame from the first base. Trimmed from V: 4 bases; trimmed from J: 2 bases; junction bases lacking a gene match: 9. According to the germline V gene, CDR1 reads LGHNA and CDR2 reads YNFKEQ.